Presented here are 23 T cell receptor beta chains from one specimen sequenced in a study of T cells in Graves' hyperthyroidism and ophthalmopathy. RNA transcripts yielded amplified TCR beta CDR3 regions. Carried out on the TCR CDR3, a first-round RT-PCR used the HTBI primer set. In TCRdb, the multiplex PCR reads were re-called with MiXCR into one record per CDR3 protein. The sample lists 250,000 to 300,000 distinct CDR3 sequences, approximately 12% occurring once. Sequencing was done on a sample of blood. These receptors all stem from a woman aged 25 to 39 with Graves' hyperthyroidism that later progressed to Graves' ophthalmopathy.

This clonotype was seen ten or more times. CDR3 amino acids: CASSPYVGSYNEQFF. CDR3 DNA sequence: TGTGCCAGCAGTCCGTACGTGGGGTCCTACAATGAGCAGTTCTTC. This sequence joins TRBV27 and TRBJ2-1; D ambiguous. There are 15 residues in the CDR3. CDR1 is MNHEY, CDR2 SMNVEV, per germline (reference sequence). V lost 5 bases to trimming and J lost 1 base, with 12 bases between them.

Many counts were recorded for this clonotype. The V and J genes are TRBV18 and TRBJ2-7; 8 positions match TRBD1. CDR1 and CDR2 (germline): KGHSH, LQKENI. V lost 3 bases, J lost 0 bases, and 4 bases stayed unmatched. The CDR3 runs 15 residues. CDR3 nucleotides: TGTGCCAGCTCACCGACGACAGGGGTCTCCTACGAGCAGTACTTC. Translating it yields CASSPTTGVSYEQYF.

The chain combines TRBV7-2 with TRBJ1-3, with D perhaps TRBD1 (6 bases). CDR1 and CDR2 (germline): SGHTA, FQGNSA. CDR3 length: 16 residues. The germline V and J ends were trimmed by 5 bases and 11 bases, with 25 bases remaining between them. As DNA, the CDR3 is TGTGCCAGCAGCGGTTTGACAGGTCCAACCGGGTTGGCCATATATTTT. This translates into CASSGLTGPTGLAIYF.

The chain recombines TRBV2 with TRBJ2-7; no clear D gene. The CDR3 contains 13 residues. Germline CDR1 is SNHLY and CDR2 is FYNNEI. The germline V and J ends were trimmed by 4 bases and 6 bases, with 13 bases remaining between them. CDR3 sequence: CASSGPINGEQYF. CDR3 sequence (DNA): TGTGCCAGCAGTGGGCCGATAAACGGCGAGCAGTACTTC.

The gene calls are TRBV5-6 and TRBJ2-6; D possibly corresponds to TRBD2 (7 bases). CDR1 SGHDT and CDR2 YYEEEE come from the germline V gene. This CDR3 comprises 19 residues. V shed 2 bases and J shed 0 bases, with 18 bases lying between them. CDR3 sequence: CASSFAPGGIGSGANVLTF. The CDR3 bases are TGTGCCAGCAGCTTTGCGCCGGGGGGCATTGGCTCTGGGGCCAACGTCCTGACTTTC. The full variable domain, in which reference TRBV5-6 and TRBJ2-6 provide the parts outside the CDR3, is DAGVTQSPTHLIKTRGQQVTLRCSPKSGHDTVSWYQQALGQGPQFIFQYYEEEERQRGNFPDRFSGHQFPNYSSELNVNALLLGDSALYLCASSFAPGGIGSGANVLTFGAGSRLTVL.

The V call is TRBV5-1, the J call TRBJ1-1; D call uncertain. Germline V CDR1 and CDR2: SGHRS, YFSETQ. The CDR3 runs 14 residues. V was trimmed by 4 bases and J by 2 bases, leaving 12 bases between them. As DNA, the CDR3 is TGCGCCAGCAGCCTAGACATAGGAAACACTGAAGCTTTCTTT. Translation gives CASSLDIGNTEAFF.

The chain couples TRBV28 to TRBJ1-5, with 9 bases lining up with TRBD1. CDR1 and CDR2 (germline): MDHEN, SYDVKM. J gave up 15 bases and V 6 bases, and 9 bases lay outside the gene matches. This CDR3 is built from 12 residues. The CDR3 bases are TGTGCCAGCAGCCCGGGACAGGGAGGTTGGCATTTT. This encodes CASSPGQGGWHF.

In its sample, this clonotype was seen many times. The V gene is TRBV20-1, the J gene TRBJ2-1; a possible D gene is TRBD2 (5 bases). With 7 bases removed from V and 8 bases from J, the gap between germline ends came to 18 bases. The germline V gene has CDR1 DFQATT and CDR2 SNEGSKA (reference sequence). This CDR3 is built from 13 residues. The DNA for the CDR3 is TGCAGTGTGGAGGCAGGCACACGGGATGAGCAGTTCTTC. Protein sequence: CSVEAGTRDEQFF.

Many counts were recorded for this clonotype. The CDR3 DNA sequence: TGTGCCATCAGTGAGTCTCTCCAGGGGGCGTCCGGGGAGCTGTTTTTT. Translating it yields CAISESLQGASGELFF. V usage is TRBV10-3 and J usage is TRBJ2-2; 8 bases align to TRBD1. Germline assignment: CDR1 ENHRY and CDR2 SYGVKD. The CDR3 loop spans 16 amino acids. V gave up 0 bases and J gave up 6 bases; unmatched junction bases: 6.

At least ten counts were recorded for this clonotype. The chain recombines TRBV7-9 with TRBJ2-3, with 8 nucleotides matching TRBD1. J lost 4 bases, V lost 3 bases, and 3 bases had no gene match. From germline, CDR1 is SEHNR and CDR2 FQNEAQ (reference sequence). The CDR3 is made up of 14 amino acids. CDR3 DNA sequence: TGTGCCAGCAGCTTGACAGGGGACGCAGATACGCAGTATTTT. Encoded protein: CASSLTGDADTQYF. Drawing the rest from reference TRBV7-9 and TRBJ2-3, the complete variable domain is DTGVSQNPRHKITKRGQNVTFRCDPISEHNRLYWYRQTLGQGPEFLTYFQNEAQLEKSRLLSDRFSAERPKGSFSTLEIQRTEQGDSAMYLCASSLTGDADTQYFGPGTRLTVL.

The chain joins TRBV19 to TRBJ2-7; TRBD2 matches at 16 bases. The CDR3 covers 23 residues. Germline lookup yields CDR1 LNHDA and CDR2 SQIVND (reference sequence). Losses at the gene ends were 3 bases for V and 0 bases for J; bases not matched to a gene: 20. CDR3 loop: CASSIAGPVPGLAGGKDSYEQYF. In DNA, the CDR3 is TGTGCCAGTAGTATTGCGGGCCCCGTACCGGGACTAGCGGGAGGGAAGGACTCCTACGAGCAGTACTTC.

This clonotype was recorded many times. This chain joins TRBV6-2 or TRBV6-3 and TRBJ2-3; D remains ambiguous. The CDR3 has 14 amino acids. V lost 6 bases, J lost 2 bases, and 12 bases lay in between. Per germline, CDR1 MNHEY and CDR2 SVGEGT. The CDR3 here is CASRGVYNTDTQYF. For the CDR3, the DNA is TGTGCCAGCAGAGGTGTGTACAACACAGATACGCAGTATTTT.

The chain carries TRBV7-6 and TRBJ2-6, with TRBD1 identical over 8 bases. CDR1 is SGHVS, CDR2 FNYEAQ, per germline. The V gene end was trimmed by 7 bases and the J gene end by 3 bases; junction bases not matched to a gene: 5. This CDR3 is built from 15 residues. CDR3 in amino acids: CASKLGTGGANVLTF. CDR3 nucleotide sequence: TGTGCCAGCAAACTCGGGACAGGTGGGGCCAACGTCCTGACTTTC.

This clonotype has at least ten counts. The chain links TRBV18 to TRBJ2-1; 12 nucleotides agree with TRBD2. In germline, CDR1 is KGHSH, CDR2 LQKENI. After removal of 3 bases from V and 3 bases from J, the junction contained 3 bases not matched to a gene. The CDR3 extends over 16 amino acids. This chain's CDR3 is CASSPTSGSIYNEQFF. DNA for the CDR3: TGTGCCAGCTCACCGACTAGCGGGAGTATCTACAATGAGCAGTTCTTC.

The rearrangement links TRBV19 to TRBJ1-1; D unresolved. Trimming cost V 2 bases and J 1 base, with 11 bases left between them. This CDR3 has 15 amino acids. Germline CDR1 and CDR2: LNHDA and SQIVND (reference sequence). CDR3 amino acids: CASSIKDGPNTEAFF. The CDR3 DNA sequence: TGTGCCAGTAGTATAAAAGACGGCCCGAACACTGAAGCTTTCTTT.

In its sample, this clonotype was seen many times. The CDR3 region is CASSSTPLGLAGDPYNEQFF. In nucleotides, the CDR3 is TGTGCCAGCAGCTCGACCCCCCTAGGACTAGCGGGAGATCCCTACAATGAGCAGTTCTTC. The V and J genes are TRBV7-9 and TRBJ2-1; 13 positions match TRBD2. J gave up 2 bases and V 4 bases, and 14 bases lay outside the gene matches. From germline, CDR1 is SEHNR and CDR2 FQNEAQ (reference sequence). The CDR3 is 20 amino acids.

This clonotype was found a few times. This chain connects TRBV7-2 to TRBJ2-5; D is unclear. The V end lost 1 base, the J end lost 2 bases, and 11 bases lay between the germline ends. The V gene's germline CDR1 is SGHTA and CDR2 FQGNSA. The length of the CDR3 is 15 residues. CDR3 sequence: CASSLGPLGQETQYF. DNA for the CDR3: TGTGCCAGCAGCTTAGGGCCTCTGGGTCAAGAGACCCAGTACTTC.

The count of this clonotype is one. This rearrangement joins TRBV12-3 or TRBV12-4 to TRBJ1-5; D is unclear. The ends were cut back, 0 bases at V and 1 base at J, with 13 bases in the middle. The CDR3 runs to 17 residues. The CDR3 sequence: CASSLARAEVSNQPQHF. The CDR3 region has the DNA TGTGCCAGCAGTTTAGCGAGGGCAGAAGTCAGCAATCAGCCCCAGCATTTT.

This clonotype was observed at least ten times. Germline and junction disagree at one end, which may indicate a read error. The CDR3 sequence is CASSSGGRYGQYF. The DNA of the CDR3 is TGTGCCAGCAGCTCTGGGGGAAGGTACGGGCAGTACTTC. This chain uses TRBV11-2 with TRBJ2-7, with D possibly called TRBD1 or TRBD2 (5 bases each). This CDR3 has 13 residues. Germline V gene sequence: CDR1 SGHAT, CDR2 FQNNGV. Together with reference TRBV11-2 and TRBJ2-7, the CDR3 gives the full variable domain: EAGVAQSPRYKIIEKRQSVAFWCNPISGHATLYWYQQILGQGPKLLIQFQNNGVVDDSQLPKDRFSAERLKGVDSTLKIQPAKLEDSAVYLCASSSGGRYGQYFGPGTRLTVT.

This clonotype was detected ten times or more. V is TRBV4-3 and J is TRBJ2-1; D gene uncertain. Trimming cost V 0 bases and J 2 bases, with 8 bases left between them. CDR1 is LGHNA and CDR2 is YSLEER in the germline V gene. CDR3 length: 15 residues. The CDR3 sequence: CASSQDPSPYNEQFF. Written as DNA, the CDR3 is TGCGCCAGCAGCCAAGACCCAAGCCCCTACAATGAGCAGTTCTTC.

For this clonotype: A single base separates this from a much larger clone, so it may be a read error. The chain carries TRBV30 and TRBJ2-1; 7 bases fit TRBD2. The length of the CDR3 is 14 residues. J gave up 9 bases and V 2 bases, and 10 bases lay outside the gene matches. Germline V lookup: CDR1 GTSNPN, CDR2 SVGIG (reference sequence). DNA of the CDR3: TGTGCCTGGAGTACTAGCGCGGGCGTCAGTGAGCAGTTCTTC. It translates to CAWSTSAGVSEQFF. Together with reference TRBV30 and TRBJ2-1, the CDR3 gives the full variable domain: SQTIHQWPATLVQPVGSPLSLECTVEGTSNPNLYWYRQAAGRGLQLLFYSVGIGQISSEVPQNLSASRPQDRQFILSSKKLLLSDSGFYLCAWSTSAGVSEQFFGPGTRLTVL.

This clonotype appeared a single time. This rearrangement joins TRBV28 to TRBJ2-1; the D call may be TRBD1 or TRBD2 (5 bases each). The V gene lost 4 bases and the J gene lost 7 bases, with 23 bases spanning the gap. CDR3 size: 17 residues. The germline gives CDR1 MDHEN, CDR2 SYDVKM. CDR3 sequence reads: CASSYYPTRVWGNEQFF. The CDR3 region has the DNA TGTGCCAGCAGTTACTACCCTACAAGGGTTTGGGGGAATGAGCAGTTCTTC.

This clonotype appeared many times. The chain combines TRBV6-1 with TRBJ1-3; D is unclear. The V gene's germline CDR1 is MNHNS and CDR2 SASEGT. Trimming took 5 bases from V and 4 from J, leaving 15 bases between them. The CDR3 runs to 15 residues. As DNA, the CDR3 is TGTGCCAGCAGTTACACCGAGGGTGGGGGAAACACCATATATTTT. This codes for CASSYTEGGGNTIYF.